The clone carrying this T cell receptor beta chain was seen only a few times. Its antigen is unidentified. Each sample yielded at least 6 million isolated PBMCs. Through a sample-barcoded 5' primer and a J-beta primer mix, a second PCR was run for roughly 6 to 11 cycles. MiXCR, applied by TCRdb to the 5' RACE reads, yields one record per CDR3 protein. The sample has roughly 2 million distinct CDR3 sequences; 49% are singletons. The sample is drawn from a study of blood T cells in healthy people across ages. Overall study results and limits: CMV status of donors was unknown, possibly confounding expanded clonotype changes. PBMCs left unsorted prevented a conclusive naive versus antigen-experienced comparison.

Trimming removed 0 bases from V and 8 bases from J; junction bases left unmatched: 11. There are 16 residues in the CDR3. Germline V CDR1 and CDR2: LNHNV, YYDKDF (reference sequence). The rearrangement links TRBV15 to TRBJ1-2; 8 bases agree with TRBD1. The clonotype was recovered from a woman aged 40 to 49 in good health. Source material: blood. For the CDR3, the DNA is TGTGCCACCAGCAGAGATAGAGGCAGGGGGCAAGACGGCTACACCTTC. Its translation is CATSRDRGRGQDGYTF.